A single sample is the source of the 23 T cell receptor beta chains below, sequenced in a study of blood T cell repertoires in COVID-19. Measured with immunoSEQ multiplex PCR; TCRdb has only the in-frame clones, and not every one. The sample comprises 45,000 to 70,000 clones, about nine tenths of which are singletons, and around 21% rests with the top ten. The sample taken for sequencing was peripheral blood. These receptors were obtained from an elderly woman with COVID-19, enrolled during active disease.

Here the CDR3 reads CSVQRQGTYGYTF. CDR3 nucleotide sequence: TGCAGCGTGCAAAGACAGGGGACCTATGGCTACACCTTC. The rearrangement uses TRBV29-1 and TRBJ1-2; 8 nucleotides match TRBD1. The CDR3 is made up of 13 amino acids. CDR1 is SQVTM, CDR2 ANQGSEA, per germline. V was pared by 6 bases and J by 4 bases, with 7 bases of the junction left unmatched.

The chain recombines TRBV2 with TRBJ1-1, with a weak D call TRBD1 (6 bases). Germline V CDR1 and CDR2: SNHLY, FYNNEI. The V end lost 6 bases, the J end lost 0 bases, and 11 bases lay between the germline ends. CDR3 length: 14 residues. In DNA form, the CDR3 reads TGTGCCAGCAGGATACAGGGCCTGAACACTGAAGCTTTCTTT. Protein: CASRIQGLNTEAFF. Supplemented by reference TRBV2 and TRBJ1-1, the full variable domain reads EPEVTQTPSHQVTQMGQEVILRCVPISNHLYFYWYRQILGQKVEFLVSFYNNEISEKSEIFDDQFSVERPDGSNFTLKIRSTKLEDSAMYFCASRIQGLNTEAFFGQGTRLTVV.

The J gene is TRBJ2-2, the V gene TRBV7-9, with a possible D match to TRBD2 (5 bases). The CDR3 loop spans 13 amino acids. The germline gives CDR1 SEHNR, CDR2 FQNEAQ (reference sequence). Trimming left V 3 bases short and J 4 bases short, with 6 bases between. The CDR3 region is CASSFEGTGELFF. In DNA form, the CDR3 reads TGTGCCAGCAGCTTCGAGGGCACCGGGGAGCTGTTTTTT.

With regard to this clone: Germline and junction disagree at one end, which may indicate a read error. CDR3 sequence reads: CASSPDGRGGTDTQYF. The CDR3 bases are TGCGCCAGCAGCCCCGATGGGCGGGGGGGCACCGATACGCAGTATTTT. The chain has TRBV5-1 and TRBJ2-3, with 9 positions matching TRBD2. This CDR3 contains 16 residues. Germline V gives CDR1 SGHRS, CDR2 YFSETQ.

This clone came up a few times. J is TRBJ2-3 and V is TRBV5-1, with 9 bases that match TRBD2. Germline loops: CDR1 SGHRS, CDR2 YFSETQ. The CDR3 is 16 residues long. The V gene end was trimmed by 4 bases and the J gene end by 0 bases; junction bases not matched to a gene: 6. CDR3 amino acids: CASSLPTSGSTDTQYF. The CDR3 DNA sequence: TGCGCCAGCAGCCTTCCCACTAGCGGGAGCACAGATACGCAGTATTTT.

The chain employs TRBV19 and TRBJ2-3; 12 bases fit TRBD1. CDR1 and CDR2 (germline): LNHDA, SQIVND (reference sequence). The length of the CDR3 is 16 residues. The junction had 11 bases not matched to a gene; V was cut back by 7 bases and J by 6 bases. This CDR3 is CASTKGGQGAADTQYF. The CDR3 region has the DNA TGTGCCAGTACCAAAGGGGGACAGGGGGCCGCGGATACGCAGTATTTT.

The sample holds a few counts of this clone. CDR3 nucleotides: TGTGCCAGCAGCTTAGAGGCAGGGTTAGGCCTCGGTGGCTACACCTTC. As protein: CASSLEAGLGLGGYTF. The chain carries TRBV7-2 and TRBJ1-2, with D perhaps matching TRBD1 (5 bases). Germline CDR1 SGHTA, CDR2 FQGNSA. The V end lost 1 base, the J end lost 7 bases, and 19 bases lay between the germline ends. The CDR3 extends over 16 amino acids.

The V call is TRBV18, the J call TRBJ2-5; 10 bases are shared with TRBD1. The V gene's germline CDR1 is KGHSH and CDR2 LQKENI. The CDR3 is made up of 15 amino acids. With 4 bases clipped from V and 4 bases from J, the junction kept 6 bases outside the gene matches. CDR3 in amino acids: CASSQTTGGIETQYF. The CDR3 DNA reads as TGTGCCAGCTCACAAACGACAGGGGGCATAGAGACCCAGTACTTC.

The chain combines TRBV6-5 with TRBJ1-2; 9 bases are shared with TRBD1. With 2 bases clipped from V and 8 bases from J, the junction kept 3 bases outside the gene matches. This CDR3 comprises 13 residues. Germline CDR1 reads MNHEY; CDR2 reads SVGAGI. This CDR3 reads CASSYGTGLGYTF. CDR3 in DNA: TGTGCCAGCAGTTACGGGACAGGGCTCGGCTACACCTTC.

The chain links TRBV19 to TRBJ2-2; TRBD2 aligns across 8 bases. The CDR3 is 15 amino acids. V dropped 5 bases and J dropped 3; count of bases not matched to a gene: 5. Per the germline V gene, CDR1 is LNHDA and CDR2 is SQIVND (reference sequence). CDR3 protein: CASSESGGHTGELFF. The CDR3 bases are TGTGCCAGTAGTGAAAGCGGGGGCCACACCGGGGAGCTGTTTTTT. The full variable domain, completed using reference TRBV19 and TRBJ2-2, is DGGITQSPKYLFRKEGQNVTLSCEQNLNHDAMYWYRQDPGQGLRLIYYSQIVNDFQKGDIAEGYSVSREKKESFPLTVTSAQKNPTAFYLCASSESGGHTGELFFGEGSRLTVL.

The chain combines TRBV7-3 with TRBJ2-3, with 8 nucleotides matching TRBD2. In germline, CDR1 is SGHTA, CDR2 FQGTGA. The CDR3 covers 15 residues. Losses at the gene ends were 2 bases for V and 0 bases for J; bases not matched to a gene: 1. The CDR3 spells CASSLAGGSTDTQYF. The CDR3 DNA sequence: TGTGCCAGCAGCTTAGCGGGGGGTAGCACAGATACGCAGTATTTT.

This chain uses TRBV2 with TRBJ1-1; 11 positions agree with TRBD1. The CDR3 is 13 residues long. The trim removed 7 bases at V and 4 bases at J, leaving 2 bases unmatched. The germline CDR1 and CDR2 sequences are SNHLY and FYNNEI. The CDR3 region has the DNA TGTGCCAGCAACGGACAGGGGGCCACTGAAGCTTTCTTT. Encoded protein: CASNGQGATEAFF.

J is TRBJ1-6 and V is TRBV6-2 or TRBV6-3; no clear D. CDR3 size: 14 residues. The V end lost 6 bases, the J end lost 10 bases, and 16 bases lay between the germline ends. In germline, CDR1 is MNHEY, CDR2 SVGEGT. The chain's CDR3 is CASSLRVERSPLHF. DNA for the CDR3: TGTGCCAGCAGCTTAAGGGTTGAGCGGTCACCCCTCCACTTT.

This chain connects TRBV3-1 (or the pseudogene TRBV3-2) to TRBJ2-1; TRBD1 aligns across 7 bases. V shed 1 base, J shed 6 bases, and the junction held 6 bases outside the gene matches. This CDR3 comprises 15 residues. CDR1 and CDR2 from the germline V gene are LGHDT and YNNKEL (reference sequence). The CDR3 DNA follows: TGTGCCAGCAGCCAAGTTACAGGGGCCCCCAATGAGCAGTTCTTC. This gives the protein CASSQVTGAPNEQFF.

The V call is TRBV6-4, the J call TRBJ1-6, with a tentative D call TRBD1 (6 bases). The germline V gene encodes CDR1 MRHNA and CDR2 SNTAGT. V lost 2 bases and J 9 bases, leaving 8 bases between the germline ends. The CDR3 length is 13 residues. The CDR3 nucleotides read TGTGCCAGCAGTGACAGGGGGGGTTCACCCCTCCACTTT. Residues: CASSDRGGSPLHF.

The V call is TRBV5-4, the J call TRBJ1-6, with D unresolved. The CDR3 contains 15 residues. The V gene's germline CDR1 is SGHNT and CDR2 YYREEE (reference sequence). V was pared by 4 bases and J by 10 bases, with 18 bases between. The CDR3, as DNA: TGTGCCAGCAGCCCCCGGAGCCCTTTGACCTCACCCCTCCACTTT. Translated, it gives CASSPRSPLTSPLHF.

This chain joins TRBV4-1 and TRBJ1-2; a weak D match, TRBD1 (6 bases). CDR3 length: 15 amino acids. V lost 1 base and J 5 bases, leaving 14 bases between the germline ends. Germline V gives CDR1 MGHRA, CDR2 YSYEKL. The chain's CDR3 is CASSQGGGGWYGYTF. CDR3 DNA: TGCGCCAGCAGCCAAGGGGGGGGCGGTTGGTATGGCTACACCTTC.

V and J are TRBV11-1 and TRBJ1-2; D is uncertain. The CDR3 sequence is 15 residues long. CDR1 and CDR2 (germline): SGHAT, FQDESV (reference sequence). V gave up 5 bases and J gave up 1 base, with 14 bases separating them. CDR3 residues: CASSARTPGNYGYTF. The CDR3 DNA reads TGTGCCAGCAGCGCTAGAACCCCGGGTAACTATGGCTACACCTTC.

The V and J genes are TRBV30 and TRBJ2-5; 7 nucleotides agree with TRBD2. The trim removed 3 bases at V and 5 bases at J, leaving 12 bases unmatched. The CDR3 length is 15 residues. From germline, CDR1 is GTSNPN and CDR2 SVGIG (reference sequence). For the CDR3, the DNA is TGTGCCTGGAGGAGGAGGCGGGGAGGGGTGGAGACCCAGTACTTC. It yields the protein CAWRRRRGGVETQYF.

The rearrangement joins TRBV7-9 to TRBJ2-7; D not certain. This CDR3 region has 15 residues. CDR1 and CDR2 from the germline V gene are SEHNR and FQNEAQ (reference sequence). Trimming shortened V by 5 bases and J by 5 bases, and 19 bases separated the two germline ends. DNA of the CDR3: TGTGCCAGCAGCCACCGGAGTGTGGCTACGAACGAGCAGTACTTC. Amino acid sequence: CASSHRSVATNEQYF.

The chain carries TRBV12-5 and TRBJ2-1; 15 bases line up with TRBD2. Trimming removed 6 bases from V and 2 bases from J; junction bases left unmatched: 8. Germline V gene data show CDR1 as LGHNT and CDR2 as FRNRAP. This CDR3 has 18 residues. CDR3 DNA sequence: TGTGCTAGTGGCTCTTCCGGGACTAGCGGGGGGACCTACAATGAGCAGTTCTTC. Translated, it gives CASGSSGTSGGTYNEQFF.

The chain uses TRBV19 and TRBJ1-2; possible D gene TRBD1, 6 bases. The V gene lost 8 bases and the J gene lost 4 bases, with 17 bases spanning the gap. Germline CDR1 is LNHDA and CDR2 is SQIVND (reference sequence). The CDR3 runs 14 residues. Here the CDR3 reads CASATGPSGYGYTF. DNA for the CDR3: TGTGCCAGTGCTACAGGGCCCTCCGGCTATGGCTACACCTTC.

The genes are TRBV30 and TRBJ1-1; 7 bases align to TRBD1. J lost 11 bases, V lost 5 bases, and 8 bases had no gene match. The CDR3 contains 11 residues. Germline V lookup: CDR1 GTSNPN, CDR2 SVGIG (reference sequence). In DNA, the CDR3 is TGTGCCTGGGACGACAGGGTAAGGGCTTTCTTT. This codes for CAWDDRVRAFF.